This T cell receptor beta chain came from a study of T cells after yellow fever vaccination. Study-level results: After the booster, 96% of CD4 and more than 75% of CD8 primary-response clones were re-detected. Sorted repertoires could include abundant contaminating clonotypes from bulk cells.

Germline CDR1 SGHAT, CDR2 FQNNGV. The CDR3 totals 15 residues. With 4 bases removed from V and 5 bases from J, the gap between germline ends came to 14 bases. Regarding this clonotype: Its matching antigen is unknown.

TCR cDNA was made by 5'RACE template switching, adding a universal primer site and UMIs. One entry per CDR3 protein, called by TCRdb with MiXCR from the 5' RACE reads. The sample carries hundreds of thousands of distinct CDR3 sequences, approximately 12% recorded once. The specimen was CD4+ T cells sorted from PBMCs, collected 15 days after the yellow fever booster vaccination. The chain recombines TRBV11-2 with TRBJ1-4; D is ambiguous. The TCR was taken from a man aged 18 to 35 who received the YFV17D yellow fever vaccine. This chain's CDR3 is CASSSWAVTNEKLFF. DNA of the CDR3: TGTGCCAGCAGCTCTTGGGCAGTAACGAATGAAAAACTGTTTTTT.